This TCR beta chain was retrieved from a study of metastatic and nonmetastatic thyroid tumors. In the study overall: Repertoires from blood and tumor or nodule tissue of malignant and benign thyroid patients were compared. Broader study findings: Benign nodules reportedly had significantly lower TCR beta diversity than malignant thyroid tumors in blood and tumor.

Thyroid surgery took place with no prior treatment in any patient. The V gene's germline CDR1 is MGHRA and CDR2 YSYEKL. This CDR3 is 18 amino acids long. The J segment lost 6 bases and the V segment lost 2 bases, leaving 14 bases of the junction unmatched. This clone was detected a few times. Its antigen is undetermined. The authors' processing: Clinicopathological groups supplied CDR3 differences that were used to build a distant-metastasis classifier for papillary thyroid cancer. TCRdb re-called the PCR reads through MiXCR. Here the V and J calls rest on TCRdb's processing, not on the authors' analysis. Found here are about 43,000 clones, under 4% of them singletons; the top ten hold 9.5% to 10%.

The source material was blood. This chain connects TRBV4-1 to TRBJ2-1, with 9 bases identical to TRBD2. The origin of this receptor is a female donor with papillary thyroid cancer or a benign thyroid nodule (not recorded which). Some clones in this sample may be carry-over from other donors' samples. In DNA form, the CDR3 reads TGCGCCAGCAGCCAAATGGGAGCGGGAGGCCCCGGGTCCAATGAGCAGTTCTTC. Translating gives CASSQMGAGGPGSNEQFF.